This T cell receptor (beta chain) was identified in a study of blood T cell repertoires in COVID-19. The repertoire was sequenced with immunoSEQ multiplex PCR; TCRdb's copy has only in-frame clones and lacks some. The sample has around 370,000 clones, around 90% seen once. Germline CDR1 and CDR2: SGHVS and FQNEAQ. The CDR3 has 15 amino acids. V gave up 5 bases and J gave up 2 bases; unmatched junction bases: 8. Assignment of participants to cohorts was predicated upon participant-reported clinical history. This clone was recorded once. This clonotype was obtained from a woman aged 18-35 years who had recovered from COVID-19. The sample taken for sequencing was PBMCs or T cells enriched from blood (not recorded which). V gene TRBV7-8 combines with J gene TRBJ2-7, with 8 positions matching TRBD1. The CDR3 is CASSPPPGQAYEQYF. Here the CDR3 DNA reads TGTGCCAGCAGCCCGCCTCCGGGACAGGCCTACGAGCAGTACTTC.